The clone carrying this T cell receptor (beta chain) came up a few times. Its specificity is unknown. This specimen comes from a study of T cells in localized non-small cell lung cancer. Broader study findings: The greatest T cell clonality was found in uninvolved adjacent lung (higher than in tumor). Out of the top 100 tumor clones, a median about 58 were seen in adjacent lung.

Sequenced by immunoSEQ multiplex PCR; TCRdb stores in-frame clones only, minus some. The sample has approximately 1,200 clones; approximately 20% are singletons. The CDR3 spans 13 residues. Germline lookup yields CDR1 GTSNPN and CDR2 SVGIG (reference sequence). V lost 6 bases to trimming and J lost 4 bases, with 10 bases between them. Each adjacent lung sample was taken at least 2 cm from the tumor margin and was free of atypia. V is TRBV30 and J is TRBJ1-6, with unresolved D. This sequence originates from a male donor at least 60 years old with stage I lung adenocarcinoma. Here the sequenced sample was normal lung tissue next to the tumor, taken before any cancer treatment. CDR3: CACSGEYNSPLHF. The CDR3, as DNA: TGTGCCTGCTCCGGGGAATATAATTCACCCCTCCACTTT.